This TCR beta chain was recovered during a study of shared clonotypes between healthy human individuals (dated by TCRdb to 2020 to 2022). At the level of the whole study: The cohort comprised a couple of women and a few men aged 18 to 49 years. For each donor, CD4 naive and CD4 memory were each run on three plates, CD8 naive on two plates, and CD8 memory on one plate. To increase sequencing depth and limit assay-specific biases, different laboratories used diverse techniques to prepare libraries and sequence TCR repertoires. Leukapheresis yielded between about 0.94 and 10 billion PBMCs per donor. The study deeply sequenced blood TCR repertoires of several healthy adults to estimate repertoire size and the extent of clonotype sharing between individuals. Results the study describes overall, beyond this receptor: Sharing across a handful of donors was observed for around 5% of naive CD4, 3.5% of naive CD8, about 2.3% of memory CD4, and about 0.39% of memory CD8 clonotypes. Pairwise subsampling indicated that sequencing depth was expected to affect the degree of clonotype sharing among donors. Compared with non-shared clonotypes, the clonotypes found in all four sorted-subset donors had higher generation probabilities. Sampling was restricted to blood, and TCR repertoires in tissues likely differ from the TCR repertoires found in blood. Incomplete sequencing was indicated by rarefaction of sorted-subset datasets, despite the large sequencing depth. Estimated clonotype richness was generally larger for naive than for memory subsets. The genetic and exposure-history diversity represented was limited by the small number of donors.

Healthy HIV-negative adults with no recently reported acute infections or vaccinations were included as donors. Only Caucasian adults living in Nashville, Tennessee, USA were represented among the donors. CD4+ T cells were enriched by magnetic negative selection; naive cells were then positively selected on CD45RA, and the negative fraction formed the memory subset. Blood was obtained by leukapheresis, after which PBMCs were separated by Ficoll-Histopaque density gradient centrifugation and cryopreserved in liquid nitrogen vapor phase. Analytical flow cytometry was used to check the purity and quantity of every magnetically sorted T cell population. Genomic DNA was isolated from every sorted fraction and measured by UV absorbance on a Nanodrop 2000c. About this clone itself: The antigen it binds to is not known. The sample holds no much larger clone one base away, and base qualities are not on file.

V trim: 10 bases; J trim: 2 bases; unmatched bases: 12. Its CDR3 holds 16 amino acids, cysteine through phenylalanine. Here the CDR3 DNA is all that survives: 48 bases in frame from base 1. CDR1 and CDR2 are read off the germline V gene as MGHDK and SYGVNS. Using the deep immunoSEQ assay, TCR CDR3 regions were amplified from genomic DNA by multiplex PCR. Genomic DNA extracted from each cell subset was distributed evenly over all wells of several immunoSEQ 96-well plates, and each plate served as one replicate. For sorted subsets, approximately 0.2 ug of genomic DNA, equivalent to 25,000 to 35,000 T cell genomes, went into each replicate PCR. The purified libraries were quantified using a Qubit 3.0 fluorometer, sized with a Bioanalyzer 2100, and then quantified again using the KAPA Library Quantification kit. A separate single-read 150-cycle Illumina NextSeq 550 flow cell was used to sequence each immunoSEQ 96-well plate. The source study handled its data this way. The immunoSEQ output contained only junctional sequences without quality scores, so filtering could not match that applied to full-length reads. To assign V/J genes and CDR3, sequences were annotated using PyIR, a Python wrapper for IgBLAST v1.9, with IMGT germline references. Reads were filtered out if the reads had weak V/J assignments (E-value above 1e-6), no CDR3, stop codons, out-of-frame junctions, or ambiguous translated residues. A V3J clonotype was defined by an identical inferred V gene, J gene, and CDR3 amino acid sequence. To compute the percentage overlap between repertoires, the number of shared unique clonotypes was divided by the size of the smaller repertoire. RTK rarefaction, the Chao1 estimator, and Recon v2.1 estimates of unobserved clonotypes were used to assess repertoire richness. For all TCRbeta clonotypes obtained by the gDNA method from several donors, generation probabilities were computed with OLGA. In TCRdb, the immuneACCESS table is reduced to in-frame sequences with V and J assigned. These tables do not hold every clone; where another copy was compared, an unresolved V gene accounts for under half, and the others remain unexplained. V and J calls plus clone size are reproduced from that table; the DNA served to infer D and trimming. In this sample the table shows 2 million to 3 million clones, about 92% of which occur a single time. Clones ranked in the top ten supply more than 0.12% of the sample.

Sequenced input: naive CD4+ T cells sorted from blood. Sample cell subset or site, as interpreted from the label and publication: CD45RA+ positively selected. This clonotype was obtained from a young man in good health. The rearrangement combines TRBV25-1 with TRBJ1-3, and TRBD1 matches 9 of the central bases. The DNA is as follows: TGTGCCACCTCTCGAGGGACAGGGCTTGCTGGAAACACCATATATTTT. This is translated as CATSRGTGLAGNTIYF.